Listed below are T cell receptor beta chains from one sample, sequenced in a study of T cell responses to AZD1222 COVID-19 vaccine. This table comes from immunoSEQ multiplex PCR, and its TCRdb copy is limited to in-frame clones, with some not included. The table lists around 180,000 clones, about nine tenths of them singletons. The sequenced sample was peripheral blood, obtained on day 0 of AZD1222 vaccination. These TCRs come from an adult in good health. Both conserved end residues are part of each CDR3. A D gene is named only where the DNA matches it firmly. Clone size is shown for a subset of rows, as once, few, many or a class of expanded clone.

CDR3 DNA: TGTGCCAGCAGCCTACCCGGGACAGGGAATGGCTACACCTTC
CDR3 protein: CASSLPGTGNGYTF
J gene: TRBJ1-2
D gene: TRBD1
V gene: TRBV28
clone size: once

CDR3 DNA: TGTGCCAGCAGTGAAGGGCAGGGGGCGCGAGGGTCTGGCTACACCTTC
CDR3 protein: CASSEGQGARGSGYTF
J gene: TRBJ1-2
D gene: TRBD1
V gene: TRBV2
clone size: few

CDR3 DNA: TGTGCCAGCAGTTACCTTGACAGGACTGAAGCTTTCTTT
CDR3 protein: CASSYLDRTEAFF
J gene: TRBJ1-1
D gene: -
V gene: TRBV6-5
clone size: -

CDR3 DNA: TGTGCCAGCAGTTACTCCCCTAGCGGGACCCACTACGAGCAGTACTTC
CDR3 protein: CASSYSPSGTHYEQYF
J gene: TRBJ2-7
D gene: TRBD2
V gene: TRBV6-5
clone size: -

CDR3 DNA: TGTGCCAGCTCGCCTGGACTGGGGACCCAGTACTTC
CDR3 protein: CASSPGLGTQYF
J gene: TRBJ2-5
D gene: -
V gene: TRBV6-5
clone size: -

CDR3 DNA: TGCAGCGTTGGTGTTCGGCTCTACGAGCAGTACTTC
CDR3 protein: CSVGVRLYEQYF
J gene: TRBJ2-7
D gene: -
V gene: TRBV29-1
clone size: -

CDR3 DNA: TGTGCCAGCAGCTTAGGACTGAGGAGCACCGGGGAGCTGTTTTTT
CDR3 protein: CASSLGLRSTGELFF
J gene: TRBJ2-2
D gene: -
V gene: TRBV11-2
clone size: once

CDR3 DNA: TGTGCCAGCAGCTCCAGACTAGGCTACGAGCAGTACTTC
CDR3 protein: CASSSRLGYEQYF
J gene: TRBJ2-7
D gene: -
V gene: TRBV3-1/TRBV3-2
clone size: -

CDR3 DNA: TGCGCCAGCAGCCCCATCCAACTGAACACTGAAGCTTTCTTT
CDR3 protein: CASSPIQLNTEAFF
J gene: TRBJ1-1
D gene: -
V gene: TRBV4-1
clone size: once

CDR3 DNA: TGTGCCAGTAGTACCCTAGGGACAGGTCTCCACGAGCAGTACTTC
CDR3 protein: CASSTLGTGLHEQYF
J gene: TRBJ2-7
D gene: TRBD1
V gene: TRBV19
clone size: -

CDR3 DNA: TGTGCCAGTGCCAGGGGACAAAACCACGAGCAGTACTTC
CDR3 protein: CASARGQNHEQYF
J gene: TRBJ2-7
D gene: -
V gene: TRBV19
clone size: -

CDR3 DNA: TGTGCCACCAAAGCGGGATCCTACGAGCAGTACTTC
CDR3 protein: CATKAGSYEQYF
J gene: TRBJ2-7
D gene: TRBD2
V gene: TRBV6-5
clone size: once

CDR3 DNA: TGTGCCAGCAGCGTAGACGGCCTTCCGACTAGCGGGAGACTCAATGAGCAGTTCTTC
CDR3 protein: CASSVDGLPTSGRLNEQFF
J gene: TRBJ2-1
D gene: TRBD2
V gene: TRBV9
clone size: -

CDR3 DNA: TGTGCCAGCAGTGAATTAAGTGTAGGCCTGAACACTGAAGCTTTCTTT
CDR3 protein: CASSELSVGLNTEAFF
J gene: TRBJ1-1
D gene: -
V gene: TRBV6-1
clone size: -

CDR3 DNA: TGTGCAAGTCGCTTAGGGACGCTAGCGGGAGGTGTGTGCGAGCAGTACTTC
CDR3 protein: CASRLGTLAGGVCEQYF
J gene: TRBJ2-7
D gene: -
V gene: TRBV12-2
clone size: medium-sized

CDR3 DNA: TGTGCCTGGAGGGGCCGGGACAGGTGGACCTACGAGCAGTACTTC
CDR3 protein: CAWRGRDRWTYEQYF
J gene: TRBJ2-7
D gene: TRBD1
V gene: TRBV30
clone size: few

CDR3 DNA: TGTGCCAGCAGCCCTCAAGGGGGGGCCAATTCACCCCTCCACTTT
CDR3 protein: CASSPQGGANSPLHF
J gene: TRBJ1-6
D gene: -
V gene: TRBV16
clone size: few

CDR3 DNA: TGTGCCAGCAGCTTGGGGGGCCACAAGGGCTCCTACGAGCAGTACTTC
CDR3 protein: CASSLGGHKGSYEQYF
J gene: TRBJ2-7
D gene: -
V gene: TRBV5-8
clone size: -